A single sample gave rise to the 22 T cell receptor beta chains below, sequenced in a study of cytomegalovirus exposure and HLA in healthy donors. 13 Jbeta primers and 60 Vbeta primers were used for the PCR. Clones were read by immunoSEQ multiplex PCR, and TCRdb kept only the in-frame ones, dropping some. This table has about 100,000 clones, 79% appearing once. The source material was PBMCs. The source is a female donor in good health and CMV-seropositive.

This chain links TRBV7-9 with TRBJ1-1, with a weak D call TRBD1 (5 bases). V lost 1 base and J 3 bases, leaving 9 bases between the germline ends. The germline V gene encodes CDR1 SEHNR and CDR2 FQNEAQ (reference sequence). The CDR3 has 14 residues. In nucleotides, the CDR3 is TGTGCCAGCAGCTTAGAGGGGATCTACACTGAAGCTTTCTTT. This gives the protein CASSLEGIYTEAFF.

The V call is TRBV6-1, the J call TRBJ2-5; a possible D gene is TRBD2 (6 bases). Trimming pared 5 bases from V and 1 base from J, leaving 11 bases between. The CDR3 covers 14 residues. Germline CDR1 MNHNS, CDR2 SASEGT. The CDR3 reads CASSSYSGQETQYF. The CDR3 DNA is TGTGCCAGCAGTTCCTATAGCGGCCAAGAGACCCAGTACTTC.

V is TRBV6-5 and J is TRBJ1-1; 10 bases match TRBD1. The V gene end was trimmed by 7 bases and the J gene end by 1 base; junction bases not matched to a gene: 6. Germline values: CDR1 MNHEY, CDR2 SVGAGI. CDR3 length equals 15 residues. Here the CDR3 reads CASIPGQGRNTEAFF. CDR3 nucleotides: TGTGCCAGCATCCCGGGACAGGGGCGGAACACTGAAGCTTTCTTT.

This sequence joins TRBV4-1 and TRBJ1-1, with TRBD1 identical over 7 bases. Germline trimming cut 3 bases from V and 0 bases from J; bases unmatched to any gene: 4. Germline-derived CDR1 and CDR2 are MGHRA and YSYEKL. The CDR3 loop spans 15 amino acids. The CDR3 DNA reads TGCGCCAGCAGCCAGACAGGGTCCATGAACACTGAAGCTTTCTTT. Residues: CASSQTGSMNTEAFF.

The gene calls are TRBV10-3 and TRBJ1-3; TRBD1 matches at 7 bases. After removal of 8 bases from V and 4 bases from J, the junction contained 2 bases not matched to a gene. CDR3 size: 12 residues. CDR1 ENHRY and CDR2 SYGVKD come from the germline V gene. The CDR3 sequence: CAIATGGNTIYF. The DNA for the CDR3 is TGTGCCATCGCGACAGGGGGAAACACCATATATTTT.

This sequence joins TRBV2 and TRBJ1-1, with 7 nucleotides matching TRBD1. CDR1 is SNHLY and CDR2 is FYNNEI in the germline V gene. This CDR3 is built from 14 residues. V dropped 4 bases and J dropped 5; count of bases not matched to a gene: 7. CDR3 in amino acids: CASSAPTGWTEAFF. The CDR3 DNA reads as TGTGCCAGCAGTGCCCCGACAGGGTGGACTGAAGCTTTCTTT.

The rearrangement uses TRBV29-1 and TRBJ2-7; TRBD1 agrees at 8 bases. Germline V gene lookup returns CDR1 SQVTM and CDR2 ANQGSEA. J was trimmed by 7 bases and V by 8 bases; bases with no gene match: 7. CDR3 length equals 11 residues. CDR3 in DNA: TGCAGCCACGGACAGGGTCATGAGCAGTACTTC. Its protein is CSHGQGHEQYF.

This rearrangement joins TRBV5-1 to TRBJ2-5, with TRBD1 identical over 7 bases. CDR1 is SGHRS and CDR2 is YFSETQ in the germline V gene. This CDR3 has 17 amino acids. The J segment lost 4 bases and the V segment lost 0 bases, leaving 12 bases of the junction unmatched. The CDR3 coding sequence is TGCGCCAGCAGCTTGGGCGTCGGGACAGACCCCCGAGAGACCCAGTACTTC. It translates to CASSLGVGTDPRETQYF.

J is TRBJ2-3 and V is TRBV30; D not certain. V lost 4 bases to trimming and J lost 4 bases, with 9 bases between them. Germline loops: CDR1 GTSNPN, CDR2 SVGIG (reference sequence). This CDR3 spans 12 amino acids. This CDR3 reads CAWNQVPDTQYF. The CDR3 DNA is TGTGCCTGGAACCAGGTACCAGATACGCAGTATTTT.

On this clone: Germline is not matched at one junction end, which may reflect a read error. The genes are TRBV7-2 and TRBJ2-4, with D possibly being TRBD2 (5 bases). The CDR3 sequence is 16 residues long. Germline assignment: CDR1 SGHTA and CDR2 FQGNSA. CDR3 protein: CASSPERSLAKNSQYF. The CDR3 DNA follows: TGTGCCAGCAGCCCAGAGAGGAGCCTAGCCAAAAACAGTCAGTACTTC.

In this sample, this clone turned up once. The V call is TRBV28, the J call TRBJ2-7; 7 nucleotides match TRBD2. This CDR3 region has 13 residues. Germline V gene data show CDR1 as MDHEN and CDR2 as SYDVKM. V lost 6 bases to trimming and J lost 1 base; unmatched junction nucleotides: 3. CDR3 sequence: CASSNSGSYEQYF. The DNA of the CDR3 is TGTGCCAGCAGCAATAGCGGGTCCTACGAGCAGTACTTC.

The V call is TRBV6-1, the J call TRBJ1-4, with a weak D call TRBD1 (6 bases). This CDR3 comprises 14 residues. CDR1 and CDR2 from the germline V gene are MNHNS and SASEGT. The V and J ends lost 4 bases and 7 bases respectively, with 13 bases between them. This chain's CDR3 is CASSARGIGEKLFF. The CDR3 region has the DNA TGTGCCAGCAGTGCCAGGGGAATCGGTGAAAAACTGTTTTTT.

This clone was observed a handful of times. V usage is TRBV6-1 and J usage is TRBJ1-1; tentative D call: TRBD1 (5 bases). This CDR3 is built from 15 residues. The V gene lost 2 bases and the J gene lost 1 base, with 11 bases spanning the gap. Per the germline V gene, CDR1 is MNHNS and CDR2 is SASEGT. The CDR3 here is CASSELPGWNTEAFF. The CDR3, as DNA: TGTGCCAGCAGTGAATTACCAGGGTGGAACACTGAAGCTTTCTTT.

The CDR3 region is CASSPEGIGVYYGYTF. CDR3 in DNA: TGTGCCAGCAGCCCCGAGGGTATTGGGGTCTACTATGGCTACACCTTC. The chain links TRBV7-2 to TRBJ1-2; no clear D. The CDR3 is 16 amino acids. V lost 5 bases to trimming and J lost 3 bases, with 19 bases between them. Germline loops: CDR1 SGHTA, CDR2 FQGNSA. The full variable domain, its missing parts supplied by reference TRBV7-2 and TRBJ1-2, is GAGVSQSPSNKVTEKGKDVELRCDPISGHTALYWYRQSLGQGLEFLIYFQGNSAPDKSGLPSDRFSAERTGGSVSTLTIQRTQQEDSAVYLCASSPEGIGVYYGYTFGSGTRLTVV.

This CDR3 reads CASSPQNTEAFF. The CDR3 DNA follows: TGTGCCAGCAGCCCCCAGAACACTGAAGCTTTCTTT. V and J are TRBV6-5 and TRBJ1-1, with unresolved D. Germline CDR1 MNHEY, CDR2 SVGAGI. CDR3 length: 12 residues. Trimming took off 6 bases at V and 1 base at J, with 6 bases between the two ends.

This rearrangement joins TRBV7-6 to TRBJ1-2; 9 positions agree with TRBD1. Germline lookup yields CDR1 SGHVS and CDR2 FNYEAQ. The trim removed 0 bases at V and 4 bases at J, leaving 6 bases unmatched. The CDR3 runs 16 residues. The CDR3 region has the DNA TGTGCCAGCAGCTTAGCGCTGACAGGGGGTAGCTATGGCTACACCTTC. This sequence encodes CASSLALTGGSYGYTF.

Concerning this clone: This sample includes further DNA sequences coding for the same CDR3. The V and J genes are TRBV2 and TRBJ2-3; the match to TRBD2 covers 10 bases. This CDR3 is built from 14 residues. V lost 4 bases, J lost 4 bases, and 2 bases stayed unmatched. CDR1 is SNHLY, CDR2 FYNNEI, per germline. CDR3 amino acids: CASSVLAGADTQYF. The CDR3 coding sequence is TGTGCCAGCAGTGTCCTAGCGGGAGCAGATACGCAGTATTTT. Using reference TRBV2 and TRBJ2-3 for the parts outside the CDR3, the full variable domain is EPEVTQTPSHQVTQMGQEVILRCVPISNHLYFYWYRQILGQKVEFLVSFYNNEISEKSEIFDDQFSVERPDGSNFTLKIRSTKLEDSAMYFCASSVLAGADTQYFGPGTRLTVL.

This clone appeared a few times. The chain has TRBV7-8 and TRBJ2-5; tentative D call: TRBD1 (6 bases). The CDR3 has 16 amino acids. CDR1 and CDR2 from the germline V gene are SGHVS and FQNEAQ. Trimming shortened V by 5 bases and J by 0 bases, and 16 bases separated the two germline ends. CDR3 sequence reads: CASSPVGDKYQETQYF. Written as DNA, the CDR3 is TGTGCCAGCAGCCCGGTCGGGGACAAGTACCAAGAGACCCAGTACTTC. Based on the CDR3 plus reference TRBV7-8 and TRBJ2-5, the full variable domain is GAGVSQSPRYKVAKRGQDVALRCDPISGHVSLFWYQQALGQGPEFLTYFQNEAQLDKSGLPSDRFFAERPEGSVSTLKIQRTQQEDSAVYLCASSPVGDKYQETQYFGPGTRLLVL.

The chain combines TRBV6-1 with TRBJ2-3; 7 positions agree with TRBD1. The CDR3 consists of 14 residues. The V segment lost 6 bases and the J segment 0 bases; nucleotides outside the gene matches: 3. The germline CDR1 and CDR2 sequences are MNHNS and SASEGT. The CDR3 protein is CASRQTGSTDTQYF. CDR3 coding DNA: TGTGCCAGCAGACAGACAGGGAGCACAGATACGCAGTATTTT.

This clone occurred a few times. V is TRBV29-1 and J is TRBJ2-2, with TRBD1 identical over 9 bases. The CDR3 spans 13 residues. From germline, CDR1 is SQVTM and CDR2 ANQGSEA. The junction had 3 bases not matched to a gene; V was cut back by 7 bases and J by 3 bases. The CDR3 protein is CSAQGADTGELFF. The CDR3 region has the DNA TGCAGCGCACAGGGGGCGGACACCGGGGAGCTGTTTTTT.

The chain joins TRBV5-5 to TRBJ2-5, with a possible D match to TRBD2 (5 bases). From germline, CDR1 is SGHKS and CDR2 YYEKEE (reference sequence). The CDR3 totals 14 residues. Trimming stripped 0 bases from V and 5 bases from J, with 11 bases between. This chain's CDR3 is CASSLEAGRETQYF. The CDR3 nucleotides are TGTGCCAGCAGCTTGGAGGCGGGCCGGGAGACCCAGTACTTC.

This clone was counted only a few times. The V and J genes are TRBV6-6 and TRBJ2-1, with 7 bases that match TRBD2. Germline V lookup: CDR1 MNHNY, CDR2 SVGAGI (reference sequence). Losses at the gene ends were 5 bases for V and 6 bases for J; bases not matched to a gene: 10. This CDR3 has 15 residues. The CDR3, as DNA: TGTGCCAGCAGTCCCTATGCGGGAGTCGGCAATGAGCAGTTCTTC. It specifies CASSPYAGVGNEQFF.